Given below is one TCR beta chain in context. Its antigen is currently unknown. The data were taken from a study of T cell changes during pregnancy in multiple sclerosis. Using immunoSEQ multiplex PCR, the repertoire was profiled, and TCRdb retains in-frame clones only, with some absent. Of under 200 clones listed, roughly 50% are singletons. The germline V gene has CDR1 SGHAT and CDR2 FQDESV (reference sequence). CDR3 length: 16 residues. V was clipped by 5 bases and J by 0 bases, with 13 bases between them. Sequencing was carried out using cultured CD4+ T cells. V gene TRBV11-1 combines with J gene TRBJ1-4, with D perhaps TRBD1 (6 bases). The origin of this receptor is a female patient with multiple sclerosis, enrolled in a pregnancy study. Some clones in this sample may be carry-over from other donors' samples. Here the CDR3 reads CASSPDRTATNEKLFF. CDR3 DNA sequence: TGTGCCAGCAGCCCAGACAGGACAGCAACTAATGAAAAACTGTTTTTT.